A single sample is the source of the 27 T cell receptor beta chains below, sequenced in a study of regulatory T cells in long-lasting Graves disease. Building of the TCR beta libraries involved iRepertoire HTBI primers and Arm-PCR of CDR3 regions. One entry per CDR3 protein, called by TCRdb with MiXCR from the multiplex PCR reads. The data show roughly 610,000 distinct CDR3 sequences, approximately 15% seen once. Indicated time point: newly diagnosed GD, antithyroid drugs for less than 3 months. The TCR library used RNA extracted from PBMCs. The same data also went into a second study, on T cells in Graves' hyperthyroidism and ophthalmopathy.

The input for sequencing was peripheral blood mononuclear cells (PBMCs), taken at new diagnosis, from a patient treated with antithyroid drugs. Receptors originate from a woman aged 30 to 39 with Graves disease.

This clonotype was detected ten times or more. This chain links TRBV2 with TRBJ1-5; the D gene is possibly TRBD1 (5 bases). The CDR3 covers 16 residues. Trimming shortened V by 5 bases and J by 3 bases, and 17 bases separated the two germline ends. Germline V CDR1 and CDR2: SNHLY, FYNNEI. CDR3 sequence reads: CASSTGTPGLNQPQHF. CDR3 nucleotide sequence: TGTGCCAGCAGTACCGGGACCCCGGGACTCAATCAGCCCCAGCATTTT.

A note on this clonotype: A much larger clone lies one base from this, so it may be a read error. The chain employs TRBV2 and TRBJ2-7, with D perhaps TRBD1 (5 bases). The CDR3 spans 12 residues. The germline V gene encodes CDR1 SNHLY and CDR2 FYNNEI. The CDR3 coding sequence is TGTGCCAGGAGTGGCCAGGGTGACGAGCAGTGCTTC. Residues: CARSGQGDEQCF.

A note on this clonotype: A much larger clone sits a single nucleotide away, making a read error possible. The DNA of the CDR3 is TGTGCCTGGAGTGTAGGGGCGGGGGACGGAAAACTGTTTTTT. Translated: CAWSVGAGDGKLFF. The gene calls are TRBV30 and TRBJ1-4, with D maybe TRBD1 (5 bases). Trimming cost V 0 bases and J 10 bases, with 15 bases left between them. This CDR3 is 14 amino acids long. Germline-derived CDR1 and CDR2 are GTSNPN and SVGIG (reference sequence).

This clonotype was seen ten or more times. The genes are TRBV28 and TRBJ1-4; 8 bases map to TRBD1. V shed 5 bases and J 7 bases; nucleotides not matched to a gene: 9. Germline V gives CDR1 MDHEN, CDR2 SYDVKM. This CDR3 region has 15 residues. The DNA of the CDR3 is TGTGCCAGCAGTCCACAGAGACAGGGGTCTGAAAAACTGTTTTTT. This gives the protein CASSPQRQGSEKLFF.

V and J are TRBV4-1 and TRBJ2-3; D unclear. Trimming took 5 bases from V and 4 from J, leaving 10 bases between them. This CDR3 comprises 13 residues. Germline CDR1 is MGHRA and CDR2 is YSYEKL. The CDR3 region has the DNA TGCGCCAGCAGCGCACGAACAGCAGATACGCAGTATTTT. This encodes CASSARTADTQYF.

In this sample, this clonotype turned up a few times. The CDR3 sequence: CASREGTSGSNEQFF. The CDR3, as DNA: TGTGCCAGCAGGGAGGGGACTAGCGGGAGTAATGAGCAGTTCTTC. V is TRBV2 and J is TRBJ2-1; 14 bases fit TRBD2. After removal of 6 bases from V and 7 bases from J, the junction contained 5 bases not matched to a gene. The CDR3 is made up of 15 amino acids. The germline gives CDR1 SNHLY, CDR2 FYNNEI.

The genes are TRBV19 and TRBJ2-5; D is unresolved. CDR1 is LNHDA, CDR2 SQIVND, per germline (reference sequence). The V end was cut by 5 bases, the J end by 0 bases, with 10 bases between. CDR3 size: 14 residues. CDR3 sequence reads: CASSSGPNQETQYF. CDR3 nucleotide sequence: TGTGCCAGTAGTTCCGGACCCAACCAAGAGACCCAGTACTTC.

This clonotype was seen repeatedly, ten times or more. V and J are TRBV28 and TRBJ2-7, with 7 bases aligning to TRBD2. Trimming took 4 bases from V and 3 from J; bases not matched to a gene: 12. Germline loops: CDR1 MDHEN, CDR2 SYDVKM. CDR3 length: 16 residues. The CDR3 bases are TGTGCCAGCAGTTCGGGCGGGAGAAGTGGTGGCTACGAGCAGTACTTC. Protein product: CASSSGGRSGGYEQYF.

This clonotype was recorded at least ten times. V and J are TRBV2 and TRBJ2-7; D is ambiguous. The CDR3 consists of 15 residues. Germline loops: CDR1 SNHLY, CDR2 FYNNEI. V was trimmed by 4 bases and J by 0 bases, leaving 13 bases between them. CDR3 sequence reads: CASSAGRFVSYEQYF. CDR3 DNA: TGTGCCAGCAGTGCCGGCCGGTTCGTCTCCTACGAGCAGTACTTC.

At least ten counts were recorded for this clonotype. J is TRBJ2-1 and V is TRBV7-3, with D tentatively TRBD2 (5 bases). Germline lookup yields CDR1 SGHTA and CDR2 FQGTGA. Trimming cost V 9 bases and J 6 bases, with 15 bases left between them. The CDR3 consists of 13 residues. The CDR3 DNA reads TGTGCCAGTGCCGGCGGGCGGCCCAATGAGCAGTTCTTC. The encoded protein is CASAGGRPNEQFF.

This clonotype was seen ten or more times. The rearrangement uses TRBV24-1 and TRBJ2-3; D gene uncertain. V lost 0 bases and J 0 bases, leaving 9 bases between the germline ends. Germline CDR1 reads KGHDR; CDR2 reads SFDVKD. The CDR3 runs to 16 residues. The CDR3 nucleotides read TGTGCCACCAGTGATTTGGGCAGCTCTAGCACAGATACGCAGTATTTT. It encodes CATSDLGSSSTDTQYF.

This clonotype has more than one count but fewer than ten. V is TRBV18 and J is TRBJ1-1; TRBD1 might be the D (6 bases). Germline lookup yields CDR1 KGHSH and CDR2 LQKENI. This CDR3 is 15 amino acids long. The germline V and J ends were trimmed by 6 bases and 5 bases, with 19 bases remaining between them. The CDR3: CASSPTGFSTTEAFF. The CDR3 nucleotides are TGTGCCAGCTCCCCGACAGGATTCTCGACTACTGAAGCTTTCTTT.

This clonotype came up a few times. The chain employs TRBV14 and TRBJ2-7; D unclear. The CDR3 sequence is 13 residues long. Germline CDR1 SGHDN, CDR2 FVKESK. The V gene lost 0 bases and the J gene lost 3 bases, with 6 bases spanning the gap. CDR3 bases: TGTGCCAGCAGCCAAGACCCGCACTACGAGCAGTACTTC. Amino acid sequence: CASSQDPHYEQYF.

Worth noting for this clonotype: This may arise from a read error, as a much more abundant clone is one base away. The rearrangement joins TRBV7-2 to TRBJ2-7, with D possibly being TRBD1 (6 bases). The germline CDR1 and CDR2 sequences are SGHTA and FQGNSA. The CDR3 contains 15 residues. Trimming pared 6 bases from V and 7 bases from J, leaving 22 bases between. CDR3 sequence (DNA): TGTGCCAGCAGACCTCGCCGAGAGAGGGGGTGGGAGCAGTACTTC. This translates into CASRPRRERGWEQYF.

In its sample, this clonotype was seen a few times. The CDR3 DNA is TGTGCCAGCAGCCAAGAAGCAAAGGCGCGGACTGAAGCTTTCTTT. Translating gives CASSQEAKARTEAFF. V is TRBV3-1 and J is TRBJ1-1; unclear D gene. This CDR3 has 15 residues. V was shortened by 0 bases and J by 5 bases, with 13 bases between the two germline ends. Germline CDR1 and CDR2: LGHDT and YNNKEL (reference sequence).

The chain recombines TRBV10-2 with TRBJ2-7, with 7 nucleotides matching TRBD2. Trimming cost V 4 bases and J 2 bases; bases outside gene matches: 5. The CDR3 contains 14 residues. In germline, CDR1 is WSHSY, CDR2 SAAADI. The CDR3 here is CASSVSGTTYEQYF. Here the CDR3 DNA reads TGCGCCAGCAGTGTAAGCGGGACCACCTACGAGCAGTACTTC.

The chain combines TRBV11-2 with TRBJ2-5; possible D gene TRBD2, 5 bases. Trimming stripped 6 bases from V and 5 bases from J, with 16 bases between. The CDR3 spans 14 residues. In germline, CDR1 is SGHAT, CDR2 FQNNGV. CDR3 residues: CASSPEEGAETQYF. The CDR3, as DNA: TGTGCCAGCAGTCCCGAAGAGGGCGCGGAGACCCAGTACTTC.

This clonotype has at least ten counts. The chain combines TRBV7-2 with TRBJ1-1; the D is unclear. Germline V gene sequence: CDR1 SGHTA, CDR2 FQGNSA. The V end was cut by 5 bases, the J end by 9 bases, with 4 bases between. This CDR3 has 9 residues. CDR3 nucleotides: TGTGCCAGCAGCCTGCAAGCTTTCTTT. Translated, it gives CASSLQAFF.

The table lists this clonotype with a few counts. This chain connects TRBV19 to TRBJ2-1; a possible D gene is TRBD2 (5 bases). With 4 bases removed from V and 5 bases from J, the gap between germline ends came to 18 bases. The germline V gene has CDR1 LNHDA and CDR2 SQIVND (reference sequence). The CDR3 has 16 residues. The CDR3 is CASSTDPSGINNEQFF. The CDR3 bases are TGTGCCAGTAGTACTGACCCCAGCGGTATAAACAATGAGCAGTTCTTC.

This clonotype was seen repeatedly, ten times or more. The V and J genes are TRBV2 and TRBJ2-7; D is unresolved. V was cut by 2 bases and J by 7 bases, with 12 bases left in between. From germline, CDR1 is SNHLY and CDR2 FYNNEI. The length of the CDR3 is 13 residues. This CDR3 is CASSEPWTDEQYF. CDR3 nucleotide sequence: TGTGCCAGCAGTGAACCCTGGACGGATGAGCAGTACTTC.

This clonotype was observed at least ten times. CDR3: CAIAPGQGSEQYF. CDR3 DNA sequence: TGTGCCATCGCCCCGGGACAGGGGAGCGAGCAGTACTTC. The J gene is TRBJ2-7, the V gene TRBV2; 10 nucleotides match TRBD1. The J segment lost 6 bases and the V segment lost 10 bases, leaving 9 bases of the junction unmatched. Germline CDR1 and CDR2: SNHLY and FYNNEI. The CDR3 is made up of 13 amino acids.

The V call is TRBV30, the J call TRBJ2-2; the D gene is possibly TRBD2 (6 bases). Germline assignment: CDR1 GTSNPN and CDR2 SVGIG (reference sequence). V lost 4 bases, J lost 5 bases, and 20 bases lay in between. This CDR3 has 16 residues. CDR3 loop: CAWIREGGVETGELFF. In DNA, the CDR3 is TGTGCCTGGATAAGAGAAGGAGGGGTGGAAACCGGGGAGCTGTTTTTT.

The chain recombines TRBV3-1 with TRBJ2-1; 15 bases align to TRBD2. CDR1 and CDR2 from the germline V gene are LGHDT and YNNKEL (reference sequence). With V trimmed by 5 bases and J by 8 bases, 4 bases remained unmatched. This CDR3 spans 15 amino acids. The CDR3 loop is CASSVGLAGGDEQFF. DNA for the CDR3: TGTGCCAGCAGCGTGGGACTAGCGGGAGGAGATGAGCAGTTCTTC.

The rearrangement uses TRBV19 and TRBJ1-2; D is ambiguous. This CDR3 comprises 15 residues. V lost 5 bases and J 0 bases, leaving 13 bases between the germline ends. Germline V gene lookup returns CDR1 LNHDA and CDR2 SQIVND (reference sequence). The CDR3 protein is CASSLVRTTNYGYTF. CDR3 coding DNA: TGTGCCAGTAGTCTGGTACGTACTACTAACTATGGCTACACCTTC.

This clonotype has just a few counts. V and J are TRBV6-1 and TRBJ2-3; a weak D match, TRBD1 (8 bases). Looked up from germline, CDR1 is MNHNS and CDR2 is SASEGT. The CDR3 has 18 amino acids. Trimming stripped 10 bases from V and 0 bases from J, with 26 bases between. Here the CDR3 DNA reads TGTGCCACCAGCCAGCGGGACAGGAGATATTCTAGCACAGATACGCAGTATTTT. Its translation is CATSQRDRRYSSTDTQYF.

This clonotype has at least ten counts. The V gene is TRBV11-2, the J gene TRBJ2-3, with a weak D call TRBD2 (5 bases). The germline V gene has CDR1 SGHAT and CDR2 FQNNGV. Trimming shortened V by 1 base and J by 4 bases, and 15 bases separated the two germline ends. This CDR3 spans 16 amino acids. Written as DNA, the CDR3 is TGTGCCAGCAGCTTAGTAGGTGGGAGTGGGGCAGATACGCAGTATTTT. Translating it yields CASSLVGGSGADTQYF.

This chain uses TRBV7-2 with TRBJ2-7, with D hard to call. The V end lost 2 bases, the J end lost 2 bases, and 13 bases lay between the germline ends. CDR1 is SGHTA, CDR2 FQGNSA, per germline. The CDR3 loop spans 15 amino acids. CDR3: CASSLNLQTTYEQYF. CDR3 sequence (DNA): TGTGCCAGCAGCTTAAACCTGCAGACGACCTACGAGCAGTACTTC.